One and the same sample provided the 16 T cell receptor beta chains below, sequenced in a study of a mutant IDH1 vaccine in newly diagnosed glioma. Sample time point: week 11, during vaccination. A 20-mer mutant IDH1 peptide at 300 ug was injected subcutaneously with topical imiquimod. Their antigens are not known. Libraries were prepared by immunoSEQ multiplex PCR; TCRdb keeps only in-frame clonotypes and omits some of them. The data contain some 130,000 clones, around 80% of them singletons. The sequences come from PBMCs, collected from a glioma patient whose treatment included an IDH1 peptide vaccine. Receptor source: a man aged 40-49 years with glioma.

The rearrangement joins TRBV2 to TRBJ2-1; perhaps TRBD1 as D (5 bases). The CDR3 totals 13 residues. In germline, CDR1 is SNHLY, CDR2 FYNNEI. Trimming stripped 6 bases from V and 4 bases from J, with 10 bases between. CDR3 amino acids: CASRQDRYNEQFF. CDR3 nucleotides: TGTGCCAGCAGGCAAGACAGATACAATGAGCAGTTCTTC.

The chain carries TRBV5-1 and TRBJ2-3; no clear D gene. Deletions cut 4 bases from V and 1 base from J, with 4 bases between. There are 12 residues in the CDR3. Germline assignment: CDR1 SGHRS and CDR2 YFSETQ. CDR3 loop: CASSPRTDTQYF. The CDR3 nucleotides read TGCGCCAGCAGCCCACGCACAGATACGCAGTATTTT.

The chain links TRBV5-1 to TRBJ1-2, with D unclear. CDR1 and CDR2 (germline): SGHRS, YFSETQ. CDR3 length: 15 amino acids. With 0 bases removed from V and 6 bases from J, the gap between germline ends came to 15 bases. The CDR3, as DNA: TGCGCCAGCAGCTTGGTAGGTCACTCTGGCAATGGCTACACCTTC. Protein sequence: CASSLVGHSGNGYTF.

This clone was seen more than once but under ten times. The CDR3 nucleotides are TGTGCCAGCAGGCGGTCTGAGTTGGGCCTGAACACTGAAGCTTTCTTT. Protein sequence: CASRRSELGLNTEAFF. The chain is built from TRBV2 and TRBJ1-1; D gene unclear. CDR3 length equals 16 residues. Germline V gives CDR1 SNHLY, CDR2 FYNNEI. Trimming shortened V by 6 bases and J by 0 bases, and 17 bases separated the two germline ends. Drawing the rest from reference TRBV2 and TRBJ1-1, the complete variable domain is EPEVTQTPSHQVTQMGQEVILRCVPISNHLYFYWYRQILGQKVEFLVSFYNNEISEKSEIFDDQFSVERPDGSNFTLKIRSTKLEDSAMYFCASRRSELGLNTEAFFGQGTRLTVV.

This chain connects TRBV4-3 to TRBJ2-2; 7 bases are a match to TRBD1. CDR1 LGHNA and CDR2 YSLEER come from the germline V gene. The CDR3 consists of 14 residues. The V and J ends lost 8 bases and 5 bases, in that order; junction bases with no gene match: 8. For the CDR3, the DNA is TGCGCCAGCCATCAACAGGGGAGTACCGGGGAGCTGTTTTTT. Its protein product is CASHQQGSTGELFF.

The chain joins TRBV29-1 to TRBJ2-7, with 7 bases aligning to TRBD1. The CDR3 is 14 amino acids. V shed 5 bases, J shed 0 bases, and the junction held 7 bases outside the gene matches. Germline V gene sequence: CDR1 SQVTM, CDR2 ANQGSEA. The DNA for the CDR3 is TGCAGCGTTAGCCCAGGGGGATCCTCCTACGAGCAGTACTTC. Residues: CSVSPGGSSYEQYF.

The chain combines TRBV19 with TRBJ2-4, with a possible D match to TRBD2 (5 bases). CDR1 and CDR2 from the germline V gene are LNHDA and SQIVND (reference sequence). The CDR3 is made up of 13 amino acids. V was clipped by 10 bases and J by 6 bases, with 16 bases between them. In nucleotides, the CDR3 is TGTGCCACCAATGACCGGGGAGCAAACATTCAGTACTTC. Translating it yields CATNDRGANIQYF. Together with reference TRBV19 and TRBJ2-4, the CDR3 gives the full variable domain: DGGITQSPKYLFRKEGQNVTLSCEQNLNHDAMYWYRQDPGQGLRLIYYSQIVNDFQKGDIAEGYSVSREKKESFPLTVTSAQKNPTAFYLCATNDRGANIQYFGAGTRLSVL.

V gene TRBV27 combines with J gene TRBJ2-3; D not certain. From germline, CDR1 is MNHEY and CDR2 SMNVEV (reference sequence). Trimming stripped 6 bases from V and 6 bases from J, with 10 bases between. The CDR3 spans 12 residues. The CDR3 DNA reads TGTGCCAGCAGCATGGTCCCGGATACGCAGTATTTT. Translating it yields CASSMVPDTQYF.

This clone was observed a single time. This sequence joins TRBV28 and TRBJ2-3; 10 bases map to TRBD1. Germline CDR1 and CDR2: MDHEN and SYDVKM. The CDR3 has 14 amino acids. Trimming removed 8 bases from V and 3 bases from J; junction bases left unmatched: 5. CDR3 coding DNA: TGTGCCAGCTGGCGGGACAGGGGAACAGATACGCAGTATTTT. Translated: CASWRDRGTDTQYF. The variable domain in full, with the rest retrieved from reference TRBV28 and TRBJ2-3, is DVKVTQSSRYLVKRTGEKVFLECVQDMDHENMFWYRQDPGLGLRLIYFSYDVKMKEKGDIPEGYSVSREKKERFSLILESASTNQTSMYLCASWRDRGTDTQYFGPGTRLTVL.

J is TRBJ2-6 and V is TRBV4-3; D is possibly TRBD1 or TRBD2 (5 bases each). The CDR3 covers 16 residues. The germline V gene encodes CDR1 LGHNA and CDR2 YSLEER. The V gene lost 0 bases and the J gene lost 4 bases, with 10 bases spanning the gap. The CDR3 region is CASSQEAGGGANVLTF. As DNA, the CDR3 is TGCGCCAGCAGCCAAGAAGCTGGGGGAGGGGCCAACGTCCTGACTTTC.

The gene calls are TRBV29-1 and TRBJ2-1; D might be TRBD1 or TRBD2, each matching 5 bases. Trimming took 7 bases from V and 1 from J, leaving 14 bases between them. The CDR3 loop spans 14 amino acids. Germline assignment: CDR1 SQVTM and CDR2 ANQGSEA. CDR3 nucleotide sequence: TGCAGCGCCAGGGTTGGGGGATCCTACAATGAGCAGTTCTTC. Translating gives CSARVGGSYNEQFF.

In DNA, the CDR3 is TGCGCCAGCAGAGGTGAGGTCAACTCCTACAATGAGCAGTTCTTC. Its protein product is CASRGEVNSYNEQFF. This chain uses TRBV5-1 with TRBJ2-1; D is unclear. V lost 5 bases to trimming and J lost 0 bases, with 12 bases between them. The CDR3 spans 15 residues. Per the germline V gene, CDR1 is SGHRS and CDR2 is YFSETQ.

The rearrangement links TRBV2 to TRBJ2-1, with D maybe TRBD2 (5 bases). V lost 2 bases, J lost 8 bases, and 7 bases lay in between. This CDR3 spans 12 amino acids. From germline, CDR1 is SNHLY and CDR2 FYNNEI. Here the CDR3 DNA reads TGTGCCAGCAGTGAAACGAGGGATGAGCAGTTCTTC. Its translation: CASSETRDEQFF.

V usage is TRBV4-2 and J usage is TRBJ1-5; TRBD1 might be the D (6 bases). The CDR3 extends over 15 amino acids. Deletions cut 1 base from V and 1 base from J, with 8 bases between. Germline CDR1 LGHNA, CDR2 YNFKEQ. The CDR3 bases are TGTGCCAGCAGCCAAGTAGGGGGGAGCAATCAGCCCCAGCATTTT. Encoded protein: CASSQVGGSNQPQHF.

V gene TRBV7-2 combines with J gene TRBJ2-5; tentatively, D is TRBD1 or TRBD2 (5 bases each). Germline CDR1 SGHTA, CDR2 FQGNSA. CDR3 length: 16 amino acids. V lost 5 bases, J lost 4 bases, and 20 bases lay in between. CDR3 DNA: TGTGCCAGCAGCCCCTCCACAGGAACTAGTCGAGAGACCCAGTACTTC. Translated: CASSPSTGTSRETQYF. The whole variable domain, remainder taken from reference TRBV7-2 and TRBJ2-5, is GAGVSQSPSNKVTEKGKDVELRCDPISGHTALYWYRQSLGQGLEFLIYFQGNSAPDKSGLPSDRFSAERTGGSVSTLTIQRTQQEDSAVYLCASSPSTGTSRETQYFGPGTRLLVL.

In its sample, this clone was seen a few times. The rearrangement joins TRBV7-6 to TRBJ2-5; the match to TRBD2 covers 7 bases. CDR1 is SGHVS, CDR2 FNYEAQ, per germline. The CDR3 has 16 amino acids. V shed 4 bases, J shed 0 bases, and the junction held 8 bases outside the gene matches. The CDR3 is CASSSGQGGDQETQYF. The CDR3 nucleotides read TGTGCCAGCAGCTCCGGCCAGGGAGGGGACCAAGAGACCCAGTACTTC.